This T cell receptor beta chain was observed in a study of cytomegalovirus exposure and HLA in healthy donors. Note on this clone: The antigen remains unidentified.

The V end was cut by 10 bases, the J end by 5 bases, with 21 bases between. CDR1 is SNHLY, CDR2 FYNNEI, per germline. The CDR3 consists of 15 residues. Points from the study as a whole: It was reported that the classifier diagnosed cytomegalovirus status with high specificity and sensitivity in both the original and validation cohorts.

PCR primers comprised 60 Vbeta and 13 Jbeta primers. Data came from immunoSEQ multiplex PCR; TCRdb stores just in-frame clones and leaves some out. The sample records approximately 82,000 clones, about 9.4% being singletons. The clonotype originates from a man between 60 and 75 years old in good health and CMV-seropositive. Sequencing was performed on PBMCs. This chain connects TRBV2 to TRBJ1-5; no definite D call. CDR3 sequence (DNA): TGTGCCACCTCGTATGCAGGTAATTCGGATCAGCCCCAGCATTTT. It encodes CATSYAGNSDQPQHF.